This TCR beta chain comes out of a study of ipilimumab plus nivolumab after autologous stem cell transplantation. Assay used: immunoSEQ multiplex PCR; TCRdb lists only in-frame clones, some missing. The table records fewer than 30,000 clones, around 84% of them present only once. The sequenced sample was PBMCs, obtained in a trial of ipilimumab plus nivolumab as post-transplant consolidation. This receptor was taken from a male donor with diffuse large B-cell lymphoma.

DNA for the CDR3: TGCGCCAGCAGCTTAGAGACAGGGACCTACGAGCAGTACTTC. Protein: CASSLETGTYEQYF. The chain couples TRBV5-1 to TRBJ2-7; 7 bases are a match to TRBD1. CDR3 length: 14 residues. Germline V gene sequence: CDR1 SGHRS, CDR2 YFSETQ. Trimming took 2 bases from V and 2 from J; bases not matched to a gene: 4.